This TCR beta chain appears in the sequencing data of a study of shared clonotypes between healthy human individuals. Looking at the study overall: Each donor had three CD4 naive, three CD4 memory, two CD8 naive and one CD8 memory plate.

TCRdb keeps only in-frame clones here, not all; method: immunoSEQ multiplex PCR. This table holds 2 million to 2.5 million clones, approximately 94% found once. V lost 6 bases to trimming and J lost 3 bases, with 19 bases between them. CDR1 is SGHRS and CDR2 is YFSETQ in the germline V gene. The CDR3 length is 16 residues. This receptor was identified in a young man in good health. The sample consisted of naive CD4+ T cells sorted from blood. The sample's subset: CD45RA+ positively selected. This sequence joins TRBV5-1 and TRBJ2-1, with a tentative D call TRBD1 (6 bases). CDR3 DNA sequence: TGCGCCAGCATCCCAGGGTCGGGACACAACTACAATGAGCAGTTCTTC. Protein sequence: CASIPGSGHNYNEQFF.